This entry lists 21 T cell receptor beta chains sequenced from one sample in a study of spatial heterogeneity in lung cancer. The time point: sample taken at primary tumor resection. One entry per CDR3 protein, called by TCRdb with MiXCR from the 5' RACE reads. Seen here are tens of thousands of distinct CDR3 sequences, 6.5% to 9% observed once, and the top ten hold 25% to 30%. Sequenced material: PBMCs, taken at surgery. These receptors were collected from a male donor with early-stage non-small cell lung cancer.

This clonotype was seen ten or more times. The chain joins TRBV28 to TRBJ2-7; perhaps TRBD1 as D (6 bases). V was cut by 5 bases and J by 1 base, with 18 bases left in between. Looked up from germline, CDR1 is MDHEN and CDR2 is SYDVKM. This CDR3 contains 16 residues. The CDR3 bases are TGTGCCAGCAGTCCCCCCGGGACAATCGGTTCCTACGAGCAGTACGTC. This gives the protein CASSPPGTIGSYEQYV.

In regard to this clonotype: This may stem from a read error, because a much larger clone lies one nucleotide away. The rearrangement joins TRBV7-2 to TRBJ1-5, with D hard to call. This CDR3 has 12 residues. Germline CDR1 and CDR2: SGHTA and FQGNSA. The CDR3 bases are TGTGTCAGCACCCGAAGTGATCAGCCCCAGCATTTT. This encodes CVSTRSDQPQHF.

This clonotype occurred many times. This rearrangement joins TRBV12-3 or TRBV12-4 to TRBJ1-5; D is perhaps TRBD1 (6 bases). The CDR3 has 13 amino acids. V gave up 6 bases and J gave up 3 bases, with 9 bases separating them. The chain's CDR3 is CASRYRANQPQHF. For the CDR3, the DNA is TGTGCCAGCAGATACAGGGCCAATCAGCCCCAGCATTTT.

This clonotype has just a few counts. The genes are TRBV16 and TRBJ1-5; TRBD1 matches 10 bases. Germline V gene sequence: CDR1 KGHSY, CDR2 FQNENV. The junction had 2 bases not matched to a gene; V was cut back by 4 bases and J by 5 bases. The CDR3 runs 14 residues. Here the CDR3 reads CASSPGQGHQPQHF. In DNA form, the CDR3 reads TGTGCCAGCAGCCCGGGACAGGGGCATCAGCCCCAGCATTTT.

This clonotype has only a few counts. This chain connects TRBV19 to TRBJ2-3, with D possibly being TRBD1 (5 bases). Germline V gives CDR1 LNHDA, CDR2 SQIVND (reference sequence). V was clipped by 7 bases and J by 0 bases, with 35 bases between them. The CDR3 runs 22 residues. The CDR3 sequence is CASKPSPTWPGPSYPSTDTQYF. CDR3 nucleotides: TGTGCCAGTAAACCTTCCCCAACCTGGCCAGGGCCATCCTACCCCAGCACAGATACGCAGTATTTT. The variable domain in full, completed from reference TRBV19 and TRBJ2-3, reads DGGITQSPKYLFRKEGQNVTLSCEQNLNHDAMYWYRQDPGQGLRLIYYSQIVNDFQKGDIAEGYSVSREKKESFPLTVTSAQKNPTAFYLCASKPSPTWPGPSYPSTDTQYFGPGTRLTVL.

This clonotype was seen repeatedly, ten times or more. This chain uses TRBV7-8 with TRBJ1-2, with D possibly TRBD1 on 5 matching bases. Germline assignment: CDR1 SGHVS and CDR2 FQNEAQ. Trimming pared 5 bases from V and 2 bases from J, leaving 9 bases between. The CDR3 has 13 amino acids. Written as DNA, the CDR3 is TGTGCCAGCAGCCCAGGGCGAAACTATGGCTACACCTTC. Its translation is CASSPGRNYGYTF.

This clonotype showed up many times. The rearrangement links TRBV7-2 to TRBJ1-4; D perhaps matches TRBD1 (5 bases). V was clipped by 3 bases and J by 7 bases, with 18 bases between them. The CDR3 sequence is 16 residues long. From germline, CDR1 is SGHTA and CDR2 FQGNSA. CDR3 region: CASSFNVRGTGEKLFF. CDR3 nucleotide sequence: TGTGCCAGCAGCTTTAATGTTCGCGGGACGGGTGAAAAACTGTTTTTT.

This clonotype was observed at least ten times. The chain links TRBV3-1 to TRBJ1-5; D gene unclear. This CDR3 spans 13 amino acids. V lost 2 bases and J 4 bases, leaving 6 bases between the germline ends. Germline CDR1 LGHDT, CDR2 YNNKEL (reference sequence). CDR3 DNA: TGTGCCAGCAGCCAACAACTTAATCAGCCCCAGCATTTT. Amino acids: CASSQQLNQPQHF.

The sample holds many counts of this clonotype. The gene calls are TRBV7-2 and TRBJ1-1; D not resolved. The V gene's germline CDR1 is SGHTA and CDR2 FQGNSA. V lost 2 bases and J 2 bases, leaving 12 bases between the germline ends. The CDR3 contains 15 residues. The CDR3 DNA is TGTGCCAGCAGCTTAATCCTGGGAGGAAACACTGAAGCTTTCTTT. Protein: CASSLILGGNTEAFF.

Many counts were recorded for this clonotype. V usage is TRBV4-3 and J usage is TRBJ2-3, with TRBD2 matching over 9 bases. The junction had 3 bases not matched to a gene; V was cut back by 0 bases and J by 2 bases. Germline V gene lookup returns CDR1 LGHNA and CDR2 YSLEER. The CDR3 totals 16 residues. DNA for the CDR3: TGCGCCAGCAGCCAAGAGCAGCGGGGGGACACAGATACGCAGTATTTT. Its translation is CASSQEQRGDTDTQYF.

The sample holds many counts of this clonotype. This chain joins TRBV7-2 and TRBJ1-3; the D is unclear. Germline CDR1 reads SGHTA; CDR2 reads FQGNSA. CDR3 length: 15 amino acids. V was cut by 5 bases and J by 4 bases, with 15 bases left in between. The CDR3, as DNA: TGTGCCAGCAGCCTCGAGAAGCTTTTCGGAAACACCATATATTTT. Residues: CASSLEKLFGNTIYF.

This clonotype was seen at least ten times. The chain joins TRBV7-3 to TRBJ1-3; D perhaps matches TRBD1 (6 bases). Looked up from germline, CDR1 is SGHTA and CDR2 is FQGTGA. CDR3 length: 16 amino acids. V was trimmed by 6 bases and J by 0 bases, leaving 15 bases between them. The CDR3 coding sequence is TGTGCCAGCAGTCCCGGGGGCGGACGCTCTGGAAACACCATATATTTT. Protein product: CASSPGGGRSGNTIYF.

The sample holds many counts of this clonotype. V gene TRBV12-3 or TRBV12-4 combines with J gene TRBJ1-1, with TRBD1 matching 7 bases. V was pared by 5 bases and J by 3 bases, with 6 bases of the junction left unmatched. There are 14 residues in the CDR3. Written as DNA, the CDR3 is TGTGCCAGCAGTAACAGGGGATCTGACACTGAAGCTTTCTTT. The encoded protein is CASSNRGSDTEAFF.

This clonotype has only a few counts. The V call is TRBV11-2, the J call TRBJ2-1, with 7 positions matching TRBD2. Germline values: CDR1 SGHAT, CDR2 FQNNGV. The CDR3 has 15 amino acids. J lost 4 bases, V lost 6 bases, and 9 bases had no gene match. This CDR3 reads CASRPLAEIYNEQFF. CDR3 DNA sequence: TGTGCCAGCAGGCCTCTAGCGGAGATATACAATGAGCAGTTCTTC.

This clonotype was seen only a few times. DNA of the CDR3: TGCAGTTTCGATAACCGGGACTTAGCAACAGATACGCAGTATTTT. It encodes CSFDNRDLATDTQYF. The chain recombines TRBV20-1 with TRBJ2-3, with a tentative D call TRBD2 (6 bases). V gave up 8 bases and J gave up 3 bases, with 21 bases separating them. The CDR3 length is 15 residues. Germline CDR1 and CDR2: DFQATT and SNEGSKA (reference sequence).

This clonotype was seen a few times. This chain connects TRBV4-2 to TRBJ2-7, with 7 bases lining up with TRBD2. Trimming took 0 bases from V and 4 from J; bases not matched to a gene: 6. This CDR3 comprises 15 residues. The germline V gene encodes CDR1 LGHNA and CDR2 YNFKEQ. The CDR3 DNA reads TGTGCCAGCAGCCAAGAGGCTAGCGGCCTTTACGAGCAGTACGTC. Protein product: CASSQEASGLYEQYV.

V is TRBV24-1 and J is TRBJ1-2; D uncertain. Germline CDR1 KGHDR, CDR2 SFDVKD. This CDR3 spans 12 amino acids. Trimming stripped 5 bases from V and 4 bases from J, with 7 bases between. In nucleotides, the CDR3 is TGTGCCACCAGTGCCCAAGGCTATGGCTACACCTTC. It codes for CATSAQGYGYTF.

This clonotype was observed a handful of times. The genes are TRBV7-2 and TRBJ2-3; tentatively, D is TRBD2 (5 bases). Trimming stripped 1 base from V and 4 bases from J, with 18 bases between. CDR3 size: 17 residues. Germline lookup yields CDR1 SGHTA and CDR2 FQGNSA. The CDR3 nucleotides are TGTGCCAGCAGCTTAGGGGCGCTAGCAAGTGCGGCAGATACGCAGTATTTT. Protein: CASSLGALASAADTQYF. Based on the CDR3 plus reference TRBV7-2 and TRBJ2-3, the full variable domain is GAGVSQSPSNKVTEKGKDVELRCDPISGHTALYWYRQSLGQGLEFLIYFQGNSAPDKSGLPSDRFSAERTGGSVSTLTIQRTQQEDSAVYLCASSLGALASAADTQYFGPGTRLTVL.

The chain links TRBV6-2 or TRBV6-3 to TRBJ1-5; no clear D gene. V was trimmed by 6 bases and J by 2 bases, leaving 11 bases between them. The CDR3 runs 14 residues. CDR1 and CDR2 from the germline V gene are MNHEY and SVGEGT. The CDR3 protein is CASSRRGGNQPQHF. The CDR3 DNA is TGTGCCAGCAGCCGGCGTGGGGGCAATCAGCCCCAGCATTTT.

This chain connects TRBV29-1 to TRBJ1-2; possibly TRBD1 for D (6 bases). Germline V lookup: CDR1 SQVTM, CDR2 ANQGSEA. The CDR3 consists of 17 residues. Trimming took off 7 bases at V and 6 bases at J, with 30 bases between the two ends. The CDR3 DNA follows: TGCAGCGCCGCCCAACAGGTTCAGATTTCGCAGGGGAATGGCTACACCTTC. Translating it yields CSAAQQVQISQGNGYTF.

In this sample, this clonotype turned up many times. V gene TRBV6-5 combines with J gene TRBJ2-7; 12 bases are shared with TRBD1. The CDR3 has 13 amino acids. Germline CDR1 and CDR2: MNHEY and SVGAGI. The ends lost 6 bases at V and 5 bases at J; junction bases unmatched: 2. Here the CDR3 DNA reads TGTGCCAGCAGGGGACAGGGGGCGGACGAGCAGTACGTC. It yields the protein CASRGQGADEQYV.